This paragraph reports one T cell receptor (beta chain). CDR3 length: 11 amino acids. Trimming removed 5 bases at V and 8 bases at J, with 12 bases between. Germline V lookup: CDR1 DFQATT, CDR2 SNEGSKA (reference sequence). The immunoSEQ assay was v3.0, run at survey level. Generated by immunoSEQ multiplex PCR, the TCRdb table keeps only in-frame clones and is missing some. This table has 15,000 to 20,000 clones, over 70% appearing once. This sample is drawn from a study of long-term antiretroviral therapy in people with HIV. This clonotype originated in a man over 45 with HIV. The chain combines TRBV20-1 with TRBJ1-2, with D unclear. Specimen: unsorted PBMCs, collected 0.3 years before starting antiretroviral therapy. The CDR3, as DNA: TGCAGTGCTGGTTCACCCGCCGGCTACACCTTC. It specifies CSAGSPAGYTF.